The source of this T cell receptor beta chain is a study of cytomegalovirus exposure and HLA in healthy donors. Study-wide points: In the 95 to 150 validation repertoires, a later analysis found that first-cohort TCR clusters tended to co-occur. Using the classifier, cytomegalovirus status was reportedly diagnosed with high specificity and sensitivity. In vitro data verified a few CMV-associated chains as specific for CMV antigens. Some TCR beta chains (roughly 160 of them) were listed as cytomegalovirus-associated.

Only in-frame clones appear in the TCRdb table, and some are missing; sequencing was by immunoSEQ multiplex PCR. The sample lists some 140,000 clones; approximately 82% were seen once. This CDR3 comprises 14 residues. The trim removed 5 bases at V and 4 bases at J, leaving 4 bases unmatched. CDR1 SGHTA and CDR2 FQGNSA come from the germline V gene. As regards this clone: As yet, its antigen is unknown.

The sequence came from a man between 25 and 39 years old in good health and CMV-seropositive. Specimen: PBMCs. V gene TRBV7-2 combines with J gene TRBJ1-5; 8 nucleotides align to TRBD1. CDR3 region: CASSDRGRNQPQHF. For the CDR3, the DNA is TGTGCCAGCAGCGACAGGGGAAGGAATCAGCCCCAGCATTTT. The whole variable domain, filled in from reference TRBV7-2 and TRBJ1-5, reads GAGVSQSPSNKVTEKGKDVELRCDPISGHTALYWYRQSLGQGLEFLIYFQGNSAPDKSGLPSDRFSAERTGGSVSTLTIQRTQQEDSAVYLCASSDRGRNQPQHFGDGTRLSIL.